The 30 T cell receptor beta chains listed next were all sequenced from one sample in a study of blood T cells in healthy people across ages. Through a sample-barcoded 5' primer and a J-beta primer mix, a second PCR was run for about 6 to 11 cycles. TCRdb analysed the 5' RACE reads with MiXCR anew, one entry per CDR3 protein. The data contain 850,000 to 1,100,000 distinct CDR3 sequences, about two fifths of them seen just once; the ten biggest clones take up over 10%. Input material: blood. These receptor sequences come from a man younger than 35 in good health.

This clonotype has ten or more counts. V is TRBV20-1 and J is TRBJ2-7, with 7 bases matching TRBD1. This CDR3 has 13 residues. Per the germline V gene, CDR1 is DFQATT and CDR2 is SNEGSKA (reference sequence). The V segment lost 6 bases and the J segment 7 bases; nucleotides outside the gene matches: 12. The CDR3 sequence: CSAQSTGSREQYF. Written as DNA, the CDR3 is TGCAGTGCCCAATCGACAGGGTCAAGAGAGCAGTACTTC.

V and J are TRBV10-3 and TRBJ2-6; tentatively, D is TRBD2 (6 bases). The germline CDR1 and CDR2 sequences are ENHRY and SYGVKD. The CDR3 is 13 residues long. V lost 10 bases and J 3 bases, leaving 10 bases between the germline ends. DNA for the CDR3: TGTGCCAGCACGGGGGATGGGGCCAACGTCCTGACTTTC. Its translation is CASTGDGANVLTF.

This sequence joins TRBV10-3 and TRBJ1-3; D not resolved. Germline loops: CDR1 ENHRY, CDR2 SYGVKD. This CDR3 is built from 13 residues. V lost 4 bases, J lost 3 bases, and 7 bases lay in between. The CDR3 DNA sequence: TGTGCCATCAGTGGTGTCAATGGAAACACCATATATTTT. It yields the protein CAISGVNGNTIYF.

A remark on this clonotype: This could be a read error, since a much larger clone is one nucleotide away. The V and J genes are TRBV28 and TRBJ2-5; the D gene is possibly TRBD2 (6 bases). V gave up 7 bases and J gave up 11 bases, with 26 bases separating them. The CDR3 runs to 15 residues. Germline CDR1 and CDR2: MDHEN and SYDVKM. CDR3 sequence: CASNQRGTLYGEQYF. Here the CDR3 DNA reads TGTGCCAGCAACCAACGTGGGACTCTTTATGGTGAGCAGTACTTC.

The V gene is TRBV11-1, the J gene TRBJ1-1; the D is unclear. The V gene lost 2 bases and the J gene lost 1 base, with 11 bases spanning the gap. CDR1 and CDR2 from the germline V gene are SGHAT and FQDESV (reference sequence). This CDR3 region has 15 residues. CDR3 in amino acids: CASSLRAGKNTEAFF. The CDR3 coding sequence is TGTGCCAGCAGCTTACGTGCCGGGAAGAACACTGAAGCTTTCTTT.

The rearrangement links TRBV5-1 to TRBJ2-1; TRBD2 is a possible D gene (6 bases). The CDR3 spans 11 residues. Germline V gives CDR1 SGHRS, CDR2 YFSETQ. Trimming left V 7 bases short and J 10 bases short, with 12 bases between. The CDR3 spells CASASSAEQFF. The CDR3 coding sequence is TGCGCCAGCGCCTCTAGCGCAGAGCAGTTCTTC.

J is TRBJ2-3 and V is TRBV12-3 or TRBV12-4, with 10 bases matching TRBD2. This CDR3 has 16 residues. Germline trimming cut 3 bases from V and 5 bases from J; bases unmatched to any gene: 8. CDR3: CASSFKERGGIDTQYF. In DNA form, the CDR3 reads TGTGCCAGCAGTTTTAAGGAGCGGGGGGGCATAGATACGCAGTATTTT.

The chain carries TRBV3-1 and TRBJ1-2; tentatively, D is TRBD1 (5 bases). This CDR3 is 17 amino acids long. V lost 2 bases to trimming and J lost 7 bases, with 23 bases between them. From germline, CDR1 is LGHDT and CDR2 YNNKEL (reference sequence). The CDR3 coding sequence is TGTGCCAGCAGCCAATCCAGCCTAGGACACCACGGTACTGGCTACACCTTC. It yields the protein CASSQSSLGHHGTGYTF.

The V gene is TRBV6-6, the J gene TRBJ2-7, with D possibly TRBD2 on 5 matching bases. Trimming cost V 4 bases and J 1 base, with 11 bases left between them. Germline CDR1 and CDR2: MNHNY and SVGAGI (reference sequence). The CDR3 is 14 residues long. The CDR3 DNA is TGTGCCAGCAGTTCGTGGGGAGAATCCTACGAGCAGTACTTC. Translating gives CASSSWGESYEQYF.

The chain links TRBV5-1 to TRBJ2-1, with D unresolved. Trimming left V 1 base short and J 0 bases short, with 11 bases between. The V gene's germline CDR1 is SGHRS and CDR2 YFSETQ. This CDR3 region has 16 residues. The CDR3 sequence: CASSLIVTGSYNEQFF. The DNA of the CDR3 is TGCGCCAGCAGCTTGATAGTAACGGGCTCCTACAATGAGCAGTTCTTC.

This clonotype was detected a few times. J is TRBJ1-4 and V is TRBV4-2; no clear D gene. The CDR3 totals 14 residues. V was trimmed by 3 bases and J by 10 bases, leaving 15 bases between them. Germline V gene data show CDR1 as LGHNA and CDR2 as YNFKEQ. The DNA of the CDR3 is TGTGCCAGCAGCCAGCCGGAGGGTTCTGCAAAACTGTTTTTT. Protein: CASSQPEGSAKLFF.

The genes are TRBV29-1 and TRBJ2-1; a weak D match, TRBD1 (5 bases). V lost 3 bases, J lost 4 bases, and 10 bases lay in between. Germline V gene sequence: CDR1 SQVTM, CDR2 ANQGSEA. This CDR3 comprises 13 residues. The CDR3 sequence is CSVDRQRYNEQFF. The CDR3 nucleotides read TGCAGCGTTGATCGACAGAGATACAATGAGCAGTTCTTC.

J is TRBJ2-4 and V is TRBV2; the D gene is possibly TRBD2 (5 bases). CDR3 length: 14 residues. V lost 3 bases to trimming and J lost 1 base, with 7 bases between them. Germline V lookup: CDR1 SNHLY, CDR2 FYNNEI. This chain's CDR3 is CASSDQRAKNIQYF. As DNA, the CDR3 is TGTGCCAGCAGTGACCAGCGGGCCAAAAACATTCAGTACTTC.

This clonotype was picked up a small number of times. This chain uses TRBV11-1 with TRBJ2-1; 11 bases map to TRBD2. Germline assignment: CDR1 SGHAT and CDR2 FQDESV (reference sequence). The ends lost 4 bases at V and 6 bases at J; junction bases unmatched: 11. The CDR3 is 17 amino acids. The DNA of the CDR3 is TGTGCCAGCAGCTCGTACGTTAGCGGGGGGGCCGGCAATGAGCAGTTCTTC. It yields the protein CASSSYVSGGAGNEQFF.

This rearrangement joins TRBV4-3 to TRBJ1-2; D gene unclear. Germline loops: CDR1 LGHNA, CDR2 YSLEER. V lost 0 bases to trimming and J lost 3 bases, with 11 bases between them. This CDR3 comprises 15 residues. The CDR3 here is CASSQDSRRYYGYTF. The CDR3 region has the DNA TGCGCCAGCAGCCAAGATAGCAGGAGGTACTATGGCTACACCTTC.

The chain couples TRBV10-3 to TRBJ1-1; the D is unclear. Trimming removed 0 bases at V and 0 bases at J, with 8 bases between. In germline, CDR1 is ENHRY, CDR2 SYGVKD. The CDR3 length is 15 residues. The CDR3, as DNA: TGTGCCATCAGTGAGTCGGACCTTCTGAACACTGAAGCTTTCTTT. Residues: CAISESDLLNTEAFF.

The J gene is TRBJ2-1, the V gene TRBV7-9; D is perhaps TRBD1 (6 bases). The ends were cut back, 3 bases at V and 5 bases at J, with 20 bases in the middle. Germline CDR1 reads SEHNR; CDR2 reads FQNEAQ (reference sequence). The CDR3 has 17 amino acids. The CDR3 DNA is TGTGCCAGCAGCTTTAGATCGAAGGACAGACCTAACAATGAGCAGTTCTTC. This gives the protein CASSFRSKDRPNNEQFF.

The rearrangement links TRBV7-9 to TRBJ2-3; perhaps TRBD1 as D (5 bases). Trimming took off 2 bases at V and 4 bases at J, with 7 bases between the two ends. Germline lookup yields CDR1 SEHNR and CDR2 FQNEAQ (reference sequence). The CDR3 has 13 residues. DNA of the CDR3: TGTGCCAGCAGCTTACCAGGGTCAGATACGCAGTATTTT. Translation: CASSLPGSDTQYF. The full variable domain, completed using reference TRBV7-9 and TRBJ2-3, is DTGVSQNPRHKITKRGQNVTFRCDPISEHNRLYWYRQTLGQGPEFLTYFQNEAQLEKSRLLSDRFSAERPKGSFSTLEIQRTEQGDSAMYLCASSLPGSDTQYFGPGTRLTVL.

V is TRBV27 and J is TRBJ1-5; the D is unclear. Germline V gene lookup returns CDR1 MNHEY and CDR2 SMNVEV (reference sequence). V was trimmed by 4 bases and J by 5 bases, leaving 12 bases between them. The CDR3 totals 14 residues. The CDR3 spells CASSYGSEYQPQHF. DNA of the CDR3: TGTGCCAGCAGTTATGGGTCAGAGTATCAGCCCCAGCATTTT.

V gene TRBV9 combines with J gene TRBJ2-7, with D maybe TRBD1 (6 bases). The CDR3 extends over 13 amino acids. V was shortened by 1 base and J by 5 bases, with 10 bases between the two germline ends. CDR1 is SGDLS, CDR2 YYNGEE, per germline. Written as DNA, the CDR3 is TGTGCCAGCAGCGTAATTTCAGGGGACGAGCAGTACTTC. This sequence encodes CASSVISGDEQYF. The variable domain in full, with the rest retrieved from reference TRBV9 and TRBJ2-7, is DSGVTQTPKHLITATGQRVTLRCSPRSGDLSVYWYQQSLDQGLQFLIQYYNGEERAKGNILERFSAQQFPDLHSELNLSSLELGDSALYFCASSVISGDEQYFGPGTRLTVT.

This clonotype appeared a single time. The V gene is TRBV4-3, the J gene TRBJ1-1; D is undetermined. V shed 0 bases and J shed 7 bases, with 12 bases lying between them. Germline CDR1 reads LGHNA; CDR2 reads YSLEER. The CDR3 is 14 residues long. DNA for the CDR3: TGCGCCAGCAGCCAAGATTCCCAATGGGGTGAAGCTTTCTTT. Its protein is CASSQDSQWGEAFF.

Comment on this clonotype: A much bigger clone sits one base away, suggesting this may be a read error. The gene calls are TRBV19 and TRBJ2-4; the D gene is possibly TRBD1 (7 bases). Trimming stripped 5 bases from V and 13 bases from J, with 18 bases between. CDR1 LNHDA and CDR2 SQIVND come from the germline V gene (reference sequence). The CDR3 is made up of 13 amino acids. In DNA form, the CDR3 reads TGTGCCAGTAGTGCGGGACAGTCTTACGGGCAGTACTTC. As protein: CASSAGQSYGQYF.

This clonotype has a handful of counts. The chain combines TRBV20-1 with TRBJ2-4, with 7 bases lining up with TRBD1. The end of the DNA aligns better with TRBJ2-7, so the J call may be wrong. The CDR3 spans 13 residues. From germline, CDR1 is DFQATT and CDR2 SNEGSKA (reference sequence). CDR3 sequence (DNA): TGCAGTGCTTCTACAGGGGTCCCTTACGAGCAGTACTTC. Its translation: CSASTGVPYEQYF.

The chain has TRBV6-2 or TRBV6-3 and TRBJ2-4; no clear D gene. Germline loops: CDR1 MNHEY, CDR2 SVGEGT. The germline V and J ends were trimmed by 6 bases and 13 bases, with 16 bases remaining between them. The CDR3 runs 12 residues. The CDR3 DNA is TGTGCCAGCAGCATCGCCAGTCCCTACCAGTACTTC. Protein: CASSIASPYQYF.

There are a few counts of this clonotype. The rearrangement joins TRBV11-2 to TRBJ2-1; 9 positions agree with TRBD2. Looked up from germline, CDR1 is SGHAT and CDR2 is FQNNGV. The CDR3 totals 15 residues. J lost 5 bases, V lost 3 bases, and 5 bases had no gene match. CDR3 nucleotides: TGTGCCAGCAGCTTTGAGCGGGGGGACGACAATGAGCAGTTCTTC. This sequence encodes CASSFERGDDNEQFF.

This clonotype appeared a few times. The rearrangement links TRBV7-9 to TRBJ2-7, with 8 bases lining up with TRBD1. Per germline, CDR1 SEHNR and CDR2 FQNEAQ (reference sequence). The J segment lost 5 bases and the V segment lost 4 bases, leaving 7 bases of the junction unmatched. The CDR3 extends over 14 amino acids. The CDR3 coding sequence is TGTGCCAGCAGCTCGACAGGGGTGGGAAACGAGCAGTACTTC. It yields the protein CASSSTGVGNEQYF.

CDR3 DNA: TGTGCCAGCAGTGAGGGACTAACATCCTACAATGAGCAGTTCTTC. Translated: CASSEGLTSYNEQFF. The rearrangement joins TRBV6-1 to TRBJ2-1; 7 bases align to TRBD2. The V segment lost 3 bases and the J segment 1 base; nucleotides outside the gene matches: 3. Germline V lookup: CDR1 MNHNS, CDR2 SASEGT. The CDR3 is 15 residues long.

This chain uses TRBV6-5 with TRBJ2-6; D ambiguous. The CDR3 loop spans 19 amino acids. Germline CDR1 reads MNHEY; CDR2 reads SVGAGI. Trimming removed 0 bases from V and 0 bases from J, with 15 bases in between. CDR3 in amino acids: CASSYSIYYADSGANVLTF. In nucleotides, the CDR3 is TGTGCCAGCAGTTACTCGATTTATTACGCCGACTCTGGGGCCAACGTCCTGACTTTC.

This clonotype came up once. V usage is TRBV4-1 and J usage is TRBJ1-1, with a possible D match to TRBD1 (5 bases). CDR3 length: 16 amino acids. Germline CDR1 reads MGHRA; CDR2 reads YSYEKL. Deletions cut 4 bases from V and 4 bases from J, with 19 bases between. CDR3 amino acids: CASSPYLTGGITEAFF. The DNA for the CDR3 is TGCGCCAGCAGCCCCTATCTTACAGGTGGGATCACTGAAGCTTTCTTT.

This clonotype was observed a handful of times. The chain links TRBV6-1 to TRBJ2-1; 9 nucleotides line up with TRBD1. Germline V gives CDR1 MNHNS, CDR2 SASEGT. CDR3 length equals 13 residues. The ends lost 4 bases at V and 7 bases at J; junction bases unmatched: 2. The CDR3 bases are TGTGCCAGCAGTGGGACAGGGGTGAATGAGCAGTTCTTC. Amino acid sequence: CASSGTGVNEQFF.